The 2 T cell receptor beta chains below come from one sample, sequenced in a study of blood T cells in healthy people across ages. Alongside a J-beta primer mix, a sample-barcoded 5' primer served in a second PCR lasting roughly 7 to 11 cycles. TCRdb reanalysed the 5' RACE reads using MiXCR and keeps one entry per CDR3 protein. The sample includes over 1,500,000 distinct CDR3 sequences, around 48% of them seen just once. The specimen sequenced was blood. Receptor source: a middle-aged woman in good health.

V and J are TRBV7-6 and TRBJ2-5, with 12 bases identical to TRBD2. Per the germline V gene, CDR1 is SGHVS and CDR2 is FNYEAQ. V lost 3 bases, J lost 4 bases, and 6 bases stayed unmatched. This CDR3 region has 16 residues. The CDR3 region is CASSFTGTSGRETQYF. The CDR3 bases are TGTGCCAGCAGCTTTACCGGGACTAGCGGGCGAGAGACCCAGTACTTC.

This clonotype was detected once. The CDR3 loop is CASGPRTGERETQYF. In DNA, the CDR3 is TGTGCCAGCGGCCCCAGGACAGGGGAACGGGAGACCCAGTACTTC. This sequence joins TRBV4-2 and TRBJ2-5; 9 bases are a match to TRBD1. The CDR3 totals 15 residues. J gave up 5 bases and V 8 bases, and 12 bases lay outside the gene matches. CDR1 and CDR2 from the germline V gene are LGHNA and YNFKEQ.